The rows below give T cell receptor beta chains drawn from one sample of a study of PD-L1 blockade in urothelial cancer. The data were produced by immunoSEQ multiplex PCR, yet TCRdb's version contains in-frame clones alone and is incomplete. The table shows 58,000 or so clones, with around 84% occurring only once. This material consisted of PBMCs, taken around atezolizumab (anti-PD-L1) treatment. These TCRs come from a man aged 50 to 59 with urothelial cancer. CDR3s include the opening cysteine and the closing phenylalanine or tryptophan. Fields, in order: CDR3 protein, CDR3 DNA, V gene, J gene, clone size, D gene, CDR3 length. D genes are given only for firm matches. A row's size may be missing; if present it is once, few, many or a size class.

cdr3_aa: CASSRDPSGSPTVSYNEQFF
cdr3_nt: TGTGCCAGCAGCCGAGACCCTAGCGGGAGTCCTACCGTATCCTACAATGAGCAGTTCTTC
v_call: TRBV4-2
j_call: TRBJ2-1
clone_size: -
d_call: TRBD2
cdr3_length: 20

cdr3_aa: CASSRGPGTGVNTQYF
cdr3_nt: TGTGCCAGCAGCAGAGGCCCAGGGACAGGAGTAAATACGCAGTATTTT
v_call: TRBV11-2
j_call: TRBJ2-3
clone_size: -
d_call: TRBD1
cdr3_length: 16

cdr3_aa: CASSRLYGRGGTGNTIYF
cdr3_nt: TGTGCCAGCTCGAGGCTTTACGGGCGAGGGGGCACTGGAAACACCATATATTTT
v_call: TRBV18
j_call: TRBJ1-3
clone_size: -
d_call: TRBD1
cdr3_length: 18

cdr3_aa: CASSEDTTNYGYTF
cdr3_nt: TGCGCCAGCAGCGAGGACACAACTAACTATGGCTACACCTTC
v_call: TRBV5-1
j_call: TRBJ1-2
clone_size: -
d_call: -
cdr3_length: 14

cdr3_aa: CASRQGALKNEQFF
cdr3_nt: TGTGCCAGTAGGCAGGGGGCGCTGAAGAATGAGCAGTTCTTC
v_call: TRBV19
j_call: TRBJ2-1
clone_size: -
d_call: TRBD1
cdr3_length: 14

cdr3_aa: CATTSDSFYGYTF
cdr3_nt: TGTGCCACCACCTCCGACAGCTTCTATGGCTACACCTTC
v_call: TRBV7-9
j_call: TRBJ1-2
clone_size: -
d_call: -
cdr3_length: 13

cdr3_aa: CASSLGLQGAPSTDTQYF
cdr3_nt: TGTGCCAGCAGCCTTGGACTACAGGGGGCGCCGAGCACAGATACGCAGTATTTT
v_call: TRBV4-2
j_call: TRBJ2-3
clone_size: few
d_call: TRBD1
cdr3_length: 18

cdr3_aa: CASSSAGGRDTQYF
cdr3_nt: TGTGCCAGCAGCTCGGCAGGGGGCAGAGATACGCAGTATTTT
v_call: TRBV13
j_call: TRBJ2-3
clone_size: -
d_call: TRBD1
cdr3_length: 14

cdr3_aa: CASSPRSAGPNYGYTF
cdr3_nt: TGTGCCAGCTCACCAAGATCGGCAGGGCCTAACTATGGCTACACCTTC
v_call: TRBV18
j_call: TRBJ1-2
clone_size: few
d_call: -
cdr3_length: 16

cdr3_aa: CASSFGTAQETQYF
cdr3_nt: TGCGCCAGCAGCTTCGGCACAGCACAAGAGACCCAGTACTTC
v_call: TRBV5-1
j_call: TRBJ2-5
clone_size: -
d_call: -
cdr3_length: 14

cdr3_aa: CASSARGHDEQYF
cdr3_nt: TGTGCCAGCAGCGCCAGGGGGCACGACGAGCAGTACTTC
v_call: TRBV9
j_call: TRBJ2-7
clone_size: -
d_call: TRBD1
cdr3_length: 13

cdr3_aa: CASRGLAGGSYNEQFF
cdr3_nt: TGTGCCAGCAGGGGACTAGCGGGAGGGTCCTACAATGAGCAGTTCTTC
v_call: TRBV28
j_call: TRBJ2-1
clone_size: once
d_call: TRBD2
cdr3_length: 16

cdr3_aa: CASSYTPGQIYGYTF
cdr3_nt: TGTGCCAGCAGTTACACCCCGGGACAGATCTATGGCTACACCTTC
v_call: TRBV6-5
j_call: TRBJ1-2
clone_size: -
d_call: TRBD1
cdr3_length: 15

cdr3_aa: CASSPIQGLGETQYF
cdr3_nt: TGTGCCAGCAGCCCCATACAGGGGTTGGGAGAGACCCAGTACTTC
v_call: TRBV7-9
j_call: TRBJ2-5
clone_size: -
d_call: TRBD1
cdr3_length: 15

cdr3_aa: CASSPPDRGSYEQYF
cdr3_nt: TGTGCCAGCTCACCACCGGACAGGGGTTCGTACGAGCAGTACTTC
v_call: TRBV18
j_call: TRBJ2-7
clone_size: -
d_call: TRBD1
cdr3_length: 15

cdr3_aa: CASSLTSGSTDTQYF
cdr3_nt: TGCGCCAGCAGCTTAACTAGCGGTAGCACAGATACGCAGTATTTT
v_call: TRBV5-1
j_call: TRBJ2-3
clone_size: once
d_call: TRBD2
cdr3_length: 15

cdr3_aa: CASSPGTSGGETQYF
cdr3_nt: TGTGCCAGCAGCCCCGGGACTAGCGGGGGGGAGACCCAGTACTTC
v_call: TRBV7-9
j_call: TRBJ2-5
clone_size: -
d_call: TRBD2
cdr3_length: 15

cdr3_aa: CASSLVPGSETQYF
cdr3_nt: TGTGCCAGCAGCTTAGTTCCGGGGTCAGAGACCCAGTACTTC
v_call: TRBV11-2
j_call: TRBJ2-5
clone_size: -
d_call: -
cdr3_length: 14

cdr3_aa: CASSLGTGIYTEAFF
cdr3_nt: TGCGCCAGCAGCTTGGGGACAGGGATCTACACTGAAGCTTTCTTT
v_call: TRBV5-1
j_call: TRBJ1-1
clone_size: -
d_call: TRBD1
cdr3_length: 15

cdr3_aa: CASSQDPGEGRRELFF
cdr3_nt: TGCGCCAGCAGCCAAGATCCGGGGGAGGGCCGCCGGGAGCTGTTTTTT
v_call: TRBV4-1
j_call: TRBJ2-2
clone_size: -
d_call: TRBD2
cdr3_length: 16

cdr3_aa: CASSIFGTGITGELFF
cdr3_nt: TGTGCCAGTAGTATTTTCGGGACAGGTATCACCGGGGAGCTGTTTTTT
v_call: TRBV19
j_call: TRBJ2-2
clone_size: -
d_call: TRBD1
cdr3_length: 16

cdr3_aa: CASSEIGRGNQPQHF
cdr3_nt: TGTGCCAGCAGTGAAATTGGGAGGGGCAATCAGCCCCAGCATTTT
v_call: TRBV6-1
j_call: TRBJ1-5
clone_size: -
d_call: -
cdr3_length: 15

cdr3_aa: CASSLSGTGGYGYTF
cdr3_nt: TGTGCCAGCAGTTTATCAGGGACTGGCGGCTATGGCTACACCTTC
v_call: TRBV28
j_call: TRBJ1-2
clone_size: -
d_call: -
cdr3_length: 15

cdr3_aa: CASSLVRERGNEQFF
cdr3_nt: TGTGCCAGCAGCTTAGTACGGGAGCGGGGCAATGAGCAGTTCTTC
v_call: TRBV11-2
j_call: TRBJ2-1
clone_size: -
d_call: TRBD2
cdr3_length: 15

cdr3_aa: CASSSGQIYEQYF
cdr3_nt: TGTGCCAGCAGCTCGGGACAGATCTACGAGCAGTACTTC
v_call: TRBV7-2
j_call: TRBJ2-7
clone_size: -
d_call: TRBD1
cdr3_length: 13

cdr3_aa: CASSVGGRVEETQYF
cdr3_nt: TGTGCCAGCAGCGTAGGGGGCAGGGTGGAGGAGACCCAGTACTTC
v_call: TRBV9
j_call: TRBJ2-5
clone_size: -
d_call: -
cdr3_length: 15

cdr3_aa: CASSPAGYNEQFF
cdr3_nt: TGCGCCAGCAGCCCTGCGGGTTACAATGAGCAGTTCTTC
v_call: TRBV5-1
j_call: TRBJ2-1
clone_size: -
d_call: -
cdr3_length: 13

cdr3_aa: CASSSPRGGSYNEQFF
cdr3_nt: TGTGCCAGCAGCTCCCCCCGGGGGGGATCCTACAATGAGCAGTTCTTC
v_call: TRBV11-1
j_call: TRBJ2-1
clone_size: -
d_call: TRBD2
cdr3_length: 16

cdr3_aa: CASSYVPGGETQYF
cdr3_nt: TGTGCCAGCAGTTACGTGCCGGGTGGGGAGACCCAGTACTTC
v_call: TRBV6-5
j_call: TRBJ2-5
clone_size: -
d_call: -
cdr3_length: 14

cdr3_aa: CASSPSSGRATDTQYF
cdr3_nt: TGTGCCAGCTCACCTTCGAGCGGGAGGGCCACAGATACGCAGTATTTT
v_call: TRBV18
j_call: TRBJ2-3
clone_size: -
d_call: TRBD2
cdr3_length: 16

cdr3_aa: CASSQSRQGEAFF
cdr3_nt: TGTGCCAGCTCACAGTCCCGACAGGGGGAAGCTTTCTTT
v_call: TRBV18
j_call: TRBJ1-1
clone_size: few
d_call: TRBD1
cdr3_length: 13

cdr3_aa: CASSGSSSAYNEQFF
cdr3_nt: TGCGCCAGCAGTGGGTCATCTAGCGCGTACAATGAGCAGTTCTTC
v_call: TRBV10-2
j_call: TRBJ2-1
clone_size: -
d_call: -
cdr3_length: 15

cdr3_aa: CASRPGQLNTEAFF
cdr3_nt: TGTGCCAGCAGACCGGGACAGCTGAACACTGAAGCTTTCTTT
v_call: TRBV6-1
j_call: TRBJ1-1
clone_size: -
d_call: TRBD1
cdr3_length: 14

cdr3_aa: CASSEYQGRLGNEQFF
cdr3_nt: TGTGCCAGCAGTGAATATCAGGGGCGGCTTGGGAATGAGCAGTTCTTC
v_call: TRBV2
j_call: TRBJ2-1
clone_size: -
d_call: -
cdr3_length: 16

cdr3_aa: CASSFRDSFQETQYF
cdr3_nt: TGTGCCAGCAGCTTCCGGGACAGCTTCCAAGAGACCCAGTACTTC
v_call: TRBV7-9
j_call: TRBJ2-5
clone_size: -
d_call: TRBD1
cdr3_length: 15

cdr3_aa: CASSPARGLAGGETQYF
cdr3_nt: TGTGCCAGCAGCCCCGCCCGGGGGCTAGCGGGTGGCGAGACCCAGTACTTC
v_call: TRBV7-8
j_call: TRBJ2-5
clone_size: once
d_call: TRBD2
cdr3_length: 17

cdr3_aa: CASSSLAGGSSYEQYF
cdr3_nt: TGTGCCAGCAGCTCCCTAGCGGGAGGGAGCTCCTACGAGCAGTACTTC
v_call: TRBV5-4
j_call: TRBJ2-7
clone_size: once
d_call: TRBD2
cdr3_length: 16

cdr3_aa: CASSSVLAGETQYF
cdr3_nt: TGCGCCAGCAGTTCGGTACTAGCGGGAGAGACCCAGTACTTC
v_call: TRBV5-1
j_call: TRBJ2-5
clone_size: -
d_call: TRBD2
cdr3_length: 14

cdr3_aa: CASSPDRGQPQHF
cdr3_nt: TGTGCCAGTAGTCCAGACAGGGGGCAGCCCCAGCATTTT
v_call: TRBV19
j_call: TRBJ1-5
clone_size: -
d_call: TRBD1
cdr3_length: 13

cdr3_aa: CASSTTGSSYGYTF
cdr3_nt: TGTGCCAGTAGTACAACCGGGAGCAGCTATGGCTACACCTTC
v_call: TRBV19
j_call: TRBJ1-2
clone_size: -
d_call: -
cdr3_length: 14

cdr3_aa: CASSREVPSRGYTF
cdr3_nt: TGTGCCAGCAGCAGAGAGGTCCCTAGTCGTGGCTACACCTTC
v_call: TRBV21-1
j_call: TRBJ1-2
clone_size: -
d_call: -
cdr3_length: 14

cdr3_aa: CASRGEGAGLNTEAFF
cdr3_nt: TGTGCCTCAAGGGGCGAAGGGGCCGGCCTGAACACTGAAGCTTTCTTT
v_call: TRBV10-3
j_call: TRBJ1-1
clone_size: -
d_call: -
cdr3_length: 16